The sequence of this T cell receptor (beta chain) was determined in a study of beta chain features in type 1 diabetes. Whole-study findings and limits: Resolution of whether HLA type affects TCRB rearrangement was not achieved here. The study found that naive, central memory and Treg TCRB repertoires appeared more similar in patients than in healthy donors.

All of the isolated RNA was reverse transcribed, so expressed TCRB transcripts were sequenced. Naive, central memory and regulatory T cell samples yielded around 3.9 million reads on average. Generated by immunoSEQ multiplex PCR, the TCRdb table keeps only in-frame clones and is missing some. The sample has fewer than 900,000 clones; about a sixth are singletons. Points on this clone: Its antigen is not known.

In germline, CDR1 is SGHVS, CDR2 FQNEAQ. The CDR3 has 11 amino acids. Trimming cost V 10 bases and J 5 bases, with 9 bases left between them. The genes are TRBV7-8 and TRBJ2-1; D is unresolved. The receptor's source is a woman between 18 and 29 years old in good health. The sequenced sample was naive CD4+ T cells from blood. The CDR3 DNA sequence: TGTGCCACGACCGGCGACAATGAGCAGTTCTTC. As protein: CATTGDNEQFF.